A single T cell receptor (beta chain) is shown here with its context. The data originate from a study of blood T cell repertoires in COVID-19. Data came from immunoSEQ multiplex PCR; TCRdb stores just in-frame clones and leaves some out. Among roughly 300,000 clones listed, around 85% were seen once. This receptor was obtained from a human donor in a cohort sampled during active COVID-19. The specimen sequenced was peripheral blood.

In nucleotides, the CDR3 is TGTGCCAGCAATAACCAGGCGGGGGCGAAAGGCTACACCTTC. This sequence encodes CASNNQAGAKGYTF. The V call is TRBV7-9, the J call TRBJ1-2, with D possibly being TRBD1 (6 bases). This CDR3 has 14 amino acids. Germline V CDR1 and CDR2: SEHNR, FQNEAQ (reference sequence). V lost 7 bases to trimming and J lost 8 bases, with 20 bases between them.